The clone carrying this T cell receptor (beta chain) was seen just once. The data were taken from a study of long-term antiretroviral therapy in people with HIV. Study-wide background: Earliest sampling preceded the 2015 immediate-ART recommendation by about a decade.

Run at survey level, the immunoSEQ assay was version v3.0. Here immunoSEQ multiplex PCR was the method, and the copy in TCRdb shows in-frame clones only, minus some. The table includes more than 20,000 clones, about 80% detected once. This receptor was obtained from a man in his forties or fifties with HIV. The material sequenced was unsorted PBMCs, taken 0.3 years after starting antiretroviral therapy.

CDR3 residues: CASSATGLYSNQPQHF. DNA of the CDR3: TGTGCCAGCAGTGCCACGGGGCTTTATAGCAATCAGCCCCAGCATTTT. This chain uses TRBV2 with TRBJ1-5, with a possible D match to TRBD1 (5 bases). Germline CDR1 SNHLY, CDR2 FYNNEI. The CDR3 loop spans 16 amino acids. V lost 4 bases, J lost 0 bases, and 13 bases lay in between.